This TCR beta chain was captured in a study of T-cell memory formation after mild COVID-19. Notes on the study in general: Nothing showed for sure that second-wave clones peaking on day 37 were SARS-CoV-2 specific. Cross-reactive memory appears to have joined, as suggested by some responding clones showing up in pre-infection memory. Contracting CD4+ clones lay largely in CM and EM, with CD8+ ones residing in EMRA.

A remark on this clonotype: The antigen is undetermined.

TCRdb re-called the 5' RACE reads with MiXCR, one entry per CDR3 protein. The sample holds 80,000 to 90,000 distinct CDR3 sequences, 20% to 30% seen once. This clonotype originated in a man between 18 and 29 years old who had mild COVID-19 (a few samples of this study predate the infection). Cell type and time point are not known. The sequenced sample was PBMCs or a T cell subset sorted from them (not recorded which).

The CDR3, as DNA: TGTGCCAGCAGGTCCGGGTGGCTAGCCTACAATGAGCAGTTCTTC. Residues: CASRSGWLAYNEQFF. The chain is built from TRBV7-2 and TRBJ2-1, with no clear D. The CDR3 contains 15 residues. Germline CDR1 reads SGHTA; CDR2 reads FQGNSA. The V end was cut by 6 bases, the J end by 2 bases, with 14 bases between.